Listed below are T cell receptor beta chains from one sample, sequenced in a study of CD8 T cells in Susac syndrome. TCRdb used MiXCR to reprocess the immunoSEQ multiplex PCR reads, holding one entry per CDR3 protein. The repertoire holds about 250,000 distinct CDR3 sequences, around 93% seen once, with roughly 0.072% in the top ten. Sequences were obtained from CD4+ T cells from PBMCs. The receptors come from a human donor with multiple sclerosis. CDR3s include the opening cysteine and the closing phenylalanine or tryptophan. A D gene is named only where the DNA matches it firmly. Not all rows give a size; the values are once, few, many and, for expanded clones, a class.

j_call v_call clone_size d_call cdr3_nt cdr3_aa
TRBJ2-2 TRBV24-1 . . TGTGCCACCAGTGCAAAGAACACCGGGGAGCTGTTTTTT CATSAKNTGELFF
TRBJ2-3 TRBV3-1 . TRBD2 TGTGCCAGCAGCCCACGGGAGGGCGCGCAGTATTTT CASSPREGAQYF
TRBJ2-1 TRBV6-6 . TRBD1 TGTGCCAGCAGTCCGGGACAGGGGAGCAATGAGCAGTTCTTC CASSPGQGSNEQFF
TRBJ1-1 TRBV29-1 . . TGCAGCGTCCGATCAGGTTCTAACACTGAAGCTTTCTTT CSVRSGSNTEAFF
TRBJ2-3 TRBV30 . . TGTGCCTGGACTACCCAGGGAGATACGCAGTATTTT CAWTTQGDTQYF
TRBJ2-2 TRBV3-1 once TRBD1 TGTGCCAGCAGCCATAGGGACAGGGGGCTTGTCGGGGAGCTGTTTTTT CASSHRDRGLVGELFF
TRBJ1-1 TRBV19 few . TGTGCCAGTAGTGAAGGTAACACTGAAGCTTTCTTT CASSEGNTEAFF
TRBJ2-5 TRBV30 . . TGTGCCTGGAGTGTACTTTTAGAGACCCAGTACTTC CAWSVLLETQYF
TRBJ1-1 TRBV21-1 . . TGTGCCAGCAGCAACGGGGTGGCTTTCTTT CASSNGVAFF
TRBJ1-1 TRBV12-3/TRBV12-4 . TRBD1 TGTGCCAGCAGTTTCACCCCAGGGGGAGTCAACACTGAAGCTTTCTTT CASSFTPGGVNTEAFF
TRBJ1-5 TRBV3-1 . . TGTGCCAGCAGCTCCAGGGGCCTCAATCAGCCCCAGCATTTT CASSSRGLNQPQHF
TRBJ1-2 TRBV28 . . TGTGCCAGCAAGCTGACTGTCGGGACCCCCGGAAGTGGCTACACCTTC CASKLTVGTPGSGYTF
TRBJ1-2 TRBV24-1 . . TGTGCCACCAGTGACCCGCCTCGTAACTATGGCTACACCTTC CATSDPPRNYGYTF
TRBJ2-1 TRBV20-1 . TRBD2 TGCAGTGCCGCCGGGACTAGCGGGACCTATGAGCAGTTCTTC CSAAGTSGTYEQFF
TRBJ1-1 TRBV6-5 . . TGTGCCAGCAGTTACACGAATAGCGCTGAAGCTTTCTTT CASSYTNSAEAFF
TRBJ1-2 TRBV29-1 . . TGCAGCGGGGGACTTGACTTGGGTGGCTACACCTTC CSGGLDLGGYTF
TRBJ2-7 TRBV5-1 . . TGCGCCAGCAGCTTGGCCCCGGGACTGGGGAACTCCTACGAGCAGTACTTC CASSLAPGLGNSYEQYF
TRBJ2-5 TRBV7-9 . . TGTGCCAGCAGCTTAGGAACTGCCATGGGGACCCAGTACTTC CASSLGTAMGTQYF
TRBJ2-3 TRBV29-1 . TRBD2 TGCAGCGTTGAAGACAGGGTCCGGGAGGTAGGCACAGATACGCAGTATTTT CSVEDRVREVGTDTQYF
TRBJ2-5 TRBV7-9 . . TGTGCCAGCAGCTCGACGGAGACTGGGAAAGAGACCCAGTACTTC CASSSTETGKETQYF
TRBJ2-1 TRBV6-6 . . TGTGCCAGCAGTCCCGGGACTGTCCCCTACAATGAGCAGTTCTTC CASSPGTVPYNEQFF
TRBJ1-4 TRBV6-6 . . TGTGCCAGCAGTTACTCGGGCAGTTCTAATGAAAAACTGTTTTTT CASSYSGSSNEKLFF
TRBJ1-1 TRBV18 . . TGTGCCAGCTCACCACCGGGGCAGAGGAACACTGAAGCTTTCTTT CASSPPGQRNTEAFF
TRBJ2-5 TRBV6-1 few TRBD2 TGTGCCAGCAGATACGGGGGGGAAGAGACCCAGTACTTC CASRYGGEETQYF
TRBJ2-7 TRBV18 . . TGTGCCAGCTCACCCGGGGACATGACATACGAGCAGTACTTC CASSPGDMTYEQYF
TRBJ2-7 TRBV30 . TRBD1 TGTGCCTGGACAGGGGGCCCTGAAAAAGAGCAGTACTTC CAWTGGPEKEQYF
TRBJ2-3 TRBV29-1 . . TGCAGCGTTGAGTTTAGCACAGATACGCAGTATTTT CSVEFSTDTQYF
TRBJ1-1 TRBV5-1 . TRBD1 TGCGCCAGCAGCTTGGTGGGACAGGGTCTCACTGAAGCTTTCTTT CASSLVGQGLTEAFF
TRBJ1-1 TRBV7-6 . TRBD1 TGTGCCAGCAGCGAAGGGACAGGGAGAACTGAAGCTTTCTTT CASSEGTGRTEAFF
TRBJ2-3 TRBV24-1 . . TGTGCCACCAGTGACACCGGGACATCCAGGCGTGGCACGCAGTATTTT CATSDTGTSRRGTQYF
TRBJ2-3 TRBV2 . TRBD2 TGTGCCAGCAAGGGGACTAGCGGGAGGGCCCAAGATACGCAGTATTTT CASKGTSGRAQDTQYF
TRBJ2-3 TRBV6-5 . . TGTGCCAGCAGTTCGGGACGTAGTGACACAGATACGCAGTATTTT CASSSGRSDTDTQYF
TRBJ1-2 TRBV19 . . TGTGCCAGTAGTATAGCGGGACCACGGGGCGGCTACACCTTC CASSIAGPRGGYTF
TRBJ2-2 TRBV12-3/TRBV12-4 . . TGTGCCAGCAGTTTCGAGGGGAACACCGGGGAGCTGTTTTTT CASSFEGNTGELFF
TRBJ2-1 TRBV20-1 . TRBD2 TGCAGTGCTAGGGACGGGGGGAGCTCCTACAATGAGCAGTTCTTC CSARDGGSSYNEQFF
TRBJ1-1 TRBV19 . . TGTGCCAGTATTGAGCTGGGGGGGGGAAGGAATGAAGCTTTCTTT CASIELGGGRNEAFF
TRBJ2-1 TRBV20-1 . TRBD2 TGCAGTGCTAGGCCTAGCGGGAGTACGGGAAATGAGCAGTTCTTC CSARPSGSTGNEQFF
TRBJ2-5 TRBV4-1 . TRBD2 TGCGCCAGCAGCCCGCGGGAGGGGGTGTACCAAGAGACCCAGTACTTC CASSPREGVYQETQYF
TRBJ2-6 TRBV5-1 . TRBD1 TGTGCCAGCAGCTCGGGACAGGGGGCTGGGGCCAACGTCCTGACTTTC CASSSGQGAGANVLTF
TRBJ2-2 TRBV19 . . TGTGCCAGTAGTAGGGGCGGCGGCCAAACAAGCGGGGAGCTGTTTTTT CASSRGGGQTSGELFF
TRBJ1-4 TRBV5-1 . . TGCGCCAGCAGCTTGGTGGGGGGCGACGGTGAAAAACTGTTTTTT CASSLVGGDGEKLFF
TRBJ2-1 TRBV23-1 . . TGCGCCAGCAGCCTCTACACTCCACTGGGGCAGTTCTTC CASSLYTPLGQFF
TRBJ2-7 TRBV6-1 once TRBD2 TGTGCCAGCAGCCCCAAGGGACGGGGGGTCATAAACTACGAGCAGTACTTC CASSPKGRGVINYEQYF
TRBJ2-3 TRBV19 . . TGTGCCAGTAGTATAAGCGGAACCACAGATACGCAGTATTTT CASSISGTTDTQYF
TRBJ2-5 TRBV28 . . TGTGCCAGCAGTAAGCAAGACGGGGTCCAAGAGACCCAGTACTTC CASSKQDGVQETQYF
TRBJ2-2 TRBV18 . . TGTGCCAGCTCACCCAGCAAAGGGCCCGGGGAGCTGTTTTTT CASSPSKGPGELFF
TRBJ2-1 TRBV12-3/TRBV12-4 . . TGTGCCAGCAGTTTTCGCTACAATGAGCAGTTCTTC CASSFRYNEQFF
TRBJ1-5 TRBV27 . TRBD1 TGTGCCAGCAGCCCTAGGACAGGGGCGAATAGCAATCAGCCCCAGCATTTT CASSPRTGANSNQPQHF
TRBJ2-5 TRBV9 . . TGTGCCAGCAGCGTAGGTTGGGGGAACCAAGAGACCCAGTACTTC CASSVGWGNQETQYF
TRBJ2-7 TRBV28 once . TGTGCCAGCAGCGTACCCGGGCGGACTTTCTACTACGAGCAGTACTTC CASSVPGRTFYYEQYF
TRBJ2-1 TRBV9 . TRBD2 TGTGCCAGCAGCGTAGACCGCGGGAGAGGTGGGGATGAGCAGTTCTTC CASSVDRGRGGDEQFF
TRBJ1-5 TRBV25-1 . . TGTGCCAGCAGTGACCTTCCCGGGACGGTGGTATATAGCAATCAGCCCCAGCATTTT CASSDLPGTVVYSNQPQHF
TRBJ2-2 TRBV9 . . TGTGCCAGCAGCGCCAATGCATGGGCTAGCCGGAACACCGGGGAGCTGTTTTTT CASSANAWASRNTGELFF
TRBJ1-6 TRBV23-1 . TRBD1 TGCGCCAGCAGTCAACTCGACAGGGCCAATTCACCCCTCCACTTT CASSQLDRANSPLHF
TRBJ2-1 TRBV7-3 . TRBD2 TGTGCCAGCAGCTCGGGGGGAGAGCAGTTCTTC CASSSGGEQFF
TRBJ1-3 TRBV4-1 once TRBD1 TGCGCCAGCAGCCAAGGGTCTGGGACAGGGAAGAACACCATATATTTT CASSQGSGTGKNTIYF
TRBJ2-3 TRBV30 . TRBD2 TGTGCCTGGAGTGCCCTAGCGGCGTCTCCCACAGATACGCAGTATTTT CAWSALAASPTDTQYF